In its sample, the clone carrying this T cell receptor beta chain was seen a few times. Its target is not known. This sample is part of a study of T-cell memory formation after mild COVID-19. Study as a whole: Largely, the TCR clusters proved donor specific. Study outcomes and limitations: Memory sampled before infection contained some responding clones, suggesting cross-reactive memory joined.

The CDR3 extends over 12 amino acids. CDR1 and CDR2 (germline): MNHEY, SVGEGT. Trimming took 5 bases from V and 6 from J, leaving 8 bases between them. Barcoded TCR alpha and TCR beta cDNA libraries with UMIs came from 5'RACE using constant-segment primers. TCRdb itself ran the 5' RACE reads through MiXCR, one entry per CDR3 protein. The sample holds 140,000 to 150,000 distinct CDR3 sequences, approximately 26% seen once. The sequenced material came from PBMCs or a T cell subset sorted from them (not recorded which). The chain couples TRBV6-2 or TRBV6-3 to TRBJ1-5, with no clear D. This TCR derives from an adult woman who had mild COVID-19 (a few samples of this study predate the infection). Cell type and time point are not known. CDR3 in amino acids: CASSHLLQPQHF. CDR3 DNA: TGTGCCAGCAGTCATCTCCTTCAGCCCCAGCATTTT.